This T cell receptor beta chain was profiled in a study of T cells in localized non-small cell lung cancer. The table came from immunoSEQ multiplex PCR; TCRdb's copy has only in-frame clones and leaves some out. Of 8,500 to 13,000 clones in the sample, 70% to 90% were seen once. As to this clone: Its cognate antigen is unknown.

Points from the study as a whole: Heterogeneity remains possible because sequencing was limited to only one tumor region. Adjacent lung tissue had a median around 50 of the top 100 clones found in the tumor. Uninvolved adjacent lung, not tumor, had the highest T cell clonality.

After removal of 5 bases from V and 2 bases from J, the junction contained 9 bases not matched to a gene. The germline V gene encodes CDR1 SGHTA and CDR2 FQGTGA. The CDR3 totals 18 residues. This TCR came from a male donor older than 55 with stage III lung adenocarcinoma. Sequences were derived from peripheral blood, sampled before any cancer treatment. The chain joins TRBV7-3 to TRBJ2-1; 13 bases are a match to TRBD2. This CDR3 reads CASSPRGLAGAAYNEQFF. The DNA for the CDR3 is TGTGCCAGCAGCCCCCGAGGACTAGCGGGAGCAGCCTACAATGAGCAGTTCTTC.